These T cell receptor beta chains were read from a single sample in a study of blood T cell repertoires in COVID-19. Measured with immunoSEQ multiplex PCR; TCRdb has only the in-frame clones, and not every one. The sample contains some 240,000 clones, around nine tenths of which appear only once. Sequencing input: peripheral blood. These receptors all come from a man between 60 and 70 years old who had recovered from COVID-19. Both conserved end residues are part of each CDR3. D genes are given only for firm matches. Not every row has a clone size; where given, it reads once, few, many or a size class.

D gene	clone size	V gene	J gene	CDR3 length	CDR3 DNA	CDR3 protein
NA	NA	TRBV19	TRBJ2-3	16	TGTGCCAGTAGTCCTCAGGGAAATCGCGACACAGATACGCAGTATTTT	CASSPQGNRDTDTQYF
TRBD2	NA	TRBV7-3	TRBJ2-5	14	TGTGCCAGCAGCTCGGATAGCGGGAGAGAGACCCAGTACTTC	CASSSDSGRETQYF
NA	NA	TRBV18	TRBJ2-3	14	TGTGCCAGCTCATTCACTGCGGGGACAGATACGCAGTATTTT	CASSFTAGTDTQYF
NA	once	TRBV9	TRBJ1-1	13	TGTGCCAGCAGCGTAGGACAAAAGACTGAAGCTTTCTTT	CASSVGQKTEAFF
NA	NA	TRBV12-5	TRBJ2-4	15	TGTGCTAGTGGGGGCCCCGGTGCGGCCAAAAACATTCAGTACTTC	CASGGPGAAKNIQYF
NA	NA	TRBV5-6	TRBJ1-2	15	TGTGCCAGCAGCTTGTGGTGGGGGCGCATTGTTGGCTACACCTTC	CASSLWWGRIVGYTF
NA	NA	TRBV6-5	TRBJ2-5	15	TGTGCCAGCAGTTACACGGACTACTCTCCGGGGACCCAGTACTTC	CASSYTDYSPGTQYF
NA	NA	TRBV6-5	TRBJ1-1	14	TGTGCCAGCAGTTCTACAGGGCCTAGCCAAAGGGCTTTCTTT	CASSSTGPSQRAFF
TRBD1	once	TRBV25-1	TRBJ2-3	14	TGTGCCAGCAGTCAGGGGGCGCCCCCAGATACGCAGTATTTT	CASSQGAPPDTQYF
TRBD2	NA	TRBV19	TRBJ2-7	13	TGTGCCAGTAGGAGCGGGAGCTCGTACGAGCAGTACTTC	CASRSGSSYEQYF
NA	NA	TRBV15	TRBJ1-5	15	TGTGCCACCAGGTCGGGACACAATACTAATCAGCCCCAGCATTTT	CATRSGHNTNQPQHF
NA	few	TRBV24-1	TRBJ1-1	13	TGTGCCACCAGTGCTCTCCGAGGCACTGAAGCTTTCTTT	CATSALRGTEAFF
NA	once	TRBV16	TRBJ2-7	13	TGTGCCAGCAGCCAAGAGGGAGGCAACGAGCAGTACTTC	CASSQEGGNEQYF
NA	once	TRBV4-2	TRBJ2-5	15	TGTGCCAGCAGCCTAGGTTCGGGTAGGCAGGAGACCCAGTACTTC	CASSLGSGRQETQYF
TRBD1	NA	TRBV5-5	TRBJ2-1	14	TGTGCCAGCAGCGTTACAGGGGGCAGGAATGAGCAGTTCTTC	CASSVTGGRNEQFF
NA	NA	TRBV4-2	TRBJ2-5	14	TGTGCCAGCAGCCCCGGGGGGCTCGGGGAGACCCAGTACTTC	CASSPGGLGETQYF
NA	NA	TRBV30	TRBJ2-7	13	TGTGCCTGGAGTGGTTTACAGTCCTACGAGCAGTACTTC	CAWSGLQSYEQYF
TRBD1	once	TRBV5-6	TRBJ1-2	13	TGTGCCAGCAGTCTAGGACAGGGTGATGGCTACACCTTC	CASSLGQGDGYTF
TRBD2	NA	TRBV28	TRBJ2-1	15	TGTGCCAGCAGTCGACTAGCGGGAGCGTACAATGAGCAGTTCTTC	CASSRLAGAYNEQFF
TRBD2	NA	TRBV7-6	TRBJ2-5	15	TGTGCCAGCAGCACCCGGACTAGCGGGGTGGTGACCCAGTACTTC	CASSTRTSGVVTQYF
NA	NA	TRBV11-2	TRBJ1-5	18	TGTGCCAGCAGCTTAGATCTCGGTTCTGATTATAGCAATCAGCCCCAGCATTTT	CASSLDLGSDYSNQPQHF
NA	NA	TRBV5-4	TRBJ2-2	16	TGTGCCAGCAGCTTGGCCCTCCTGGCTAACACCGGGGAGCTGTTTTTT	CASSLALLANTGELFF
TRBD1	NA	TRBV7-2	TRBJ1-5	17	TGTGCCAGCAGCTTAGCTCCAGGGGGTAGTGGGAATCAGCCCCAGCATTTT	CASSLAPGGSGNQPQHF
NA	NA	TRBV7-8	TRBJ2-1	17	TGTGCCAGCAGCTCCCGAGCGGGACAATCTGTACTCAATGAGCAGTTCTTC	CASSSRAGQSVLNEQFF
NA	NA	TRBV10-3	TRBJ2-3	14	TGTGCCATCAGTGTAGGGCAGGGGACAGATACGCAGTATTTT	CAISVGQGTDTQYF
NA	once	TRBV20-1	TRBJ2-1	14	TGCAGTGCTAGTGTGGGAGGACGGCTGGATGAGCAGTTCTTC	CSASVGGRLDEQFF